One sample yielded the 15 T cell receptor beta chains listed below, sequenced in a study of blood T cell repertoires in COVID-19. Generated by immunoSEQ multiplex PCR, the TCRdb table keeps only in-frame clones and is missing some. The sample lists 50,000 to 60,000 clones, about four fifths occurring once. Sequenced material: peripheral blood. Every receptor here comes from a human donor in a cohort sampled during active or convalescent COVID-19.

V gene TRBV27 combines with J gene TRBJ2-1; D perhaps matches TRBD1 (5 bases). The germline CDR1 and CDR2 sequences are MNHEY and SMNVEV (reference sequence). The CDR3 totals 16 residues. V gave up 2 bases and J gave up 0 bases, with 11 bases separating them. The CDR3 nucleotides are TGTGCCAGCAGTTTAAGGGCAGACAGCTCCTACAATGAGCAGTTCTTC. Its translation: CASSLRADSSYNEQFF.

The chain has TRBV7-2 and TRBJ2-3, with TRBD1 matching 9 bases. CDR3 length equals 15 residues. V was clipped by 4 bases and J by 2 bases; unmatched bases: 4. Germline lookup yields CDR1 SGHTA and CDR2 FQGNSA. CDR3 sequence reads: CASSSGTGLTDTQYF. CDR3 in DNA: TGTGCCAGCAGCTCCGGGACAGGGCTCACAGATACGCAGTATTTT.

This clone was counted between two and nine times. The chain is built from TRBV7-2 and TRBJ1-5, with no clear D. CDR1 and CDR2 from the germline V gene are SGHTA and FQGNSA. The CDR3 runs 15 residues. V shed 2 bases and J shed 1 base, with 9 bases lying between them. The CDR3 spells CASSLLGGSNQPQHF. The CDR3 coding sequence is TGTGCCAGCAGCTTACTCGGAGGGAGCAATCAGCCCCAGCATTTT. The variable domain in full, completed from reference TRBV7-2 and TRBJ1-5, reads GAGVSQSPSNKVTEKGKDVELRCDPISGHTALYWYRQSLGQGLEFLIYFQGNSAPDKSGLPSDRFSAERTGGSVSTLTIQRTQQEDSAVYLCASSLLGGSNQPQHFGDGTRLSIL.

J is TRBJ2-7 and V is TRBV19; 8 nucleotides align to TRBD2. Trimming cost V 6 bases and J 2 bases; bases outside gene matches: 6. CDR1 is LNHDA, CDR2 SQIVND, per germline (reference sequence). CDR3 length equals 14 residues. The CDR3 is CASSAGGGPYEQYF. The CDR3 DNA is TGTGCCAGTAGCGCCGGGGGGGGCCCCTACGAGCAGTACTTC.

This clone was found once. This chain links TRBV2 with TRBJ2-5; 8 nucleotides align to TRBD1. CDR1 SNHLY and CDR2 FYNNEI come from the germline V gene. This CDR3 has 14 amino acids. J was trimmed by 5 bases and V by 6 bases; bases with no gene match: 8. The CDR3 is CASSGDRGGETQYF. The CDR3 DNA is TGTGCCAGCAGCGGTGACAGGGGTGGGGAGACCCAGTACTTC.

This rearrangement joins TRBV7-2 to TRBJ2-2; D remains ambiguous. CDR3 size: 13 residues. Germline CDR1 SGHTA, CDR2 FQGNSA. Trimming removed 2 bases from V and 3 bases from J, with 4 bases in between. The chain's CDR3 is CASSLLDTGELFF. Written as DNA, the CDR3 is TGTGCCAGCAGCTTACTAGACACCGGGGAGCTGTTTTTT.

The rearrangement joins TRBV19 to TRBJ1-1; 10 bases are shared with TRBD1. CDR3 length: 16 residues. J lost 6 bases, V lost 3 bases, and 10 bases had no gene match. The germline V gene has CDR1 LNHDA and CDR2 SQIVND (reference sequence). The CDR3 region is CASSMVKGTGVSEAFF. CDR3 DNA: TGTGCCAGTAGTATGGTCAAAGGGACAGGGGTTTCTGAAGCTTTCTTT. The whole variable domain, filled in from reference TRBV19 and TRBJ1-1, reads DGGITQSPKYLFRKEGQNVTLSCEQNLNHDAMYWYRQDPGQGLRLIYYSQIVNDFQKGDIAEGYSVSREKKESFPLTVTSAQKNPTAFYLCASSMVKGTGVSEAFFGQGTRLTVV.

CDR3 loop: CASIGGLDYGYTF. The CDR3 bases are TGTGCCAGTATAGGGGGATTAGACTATGGCTACACCTTC. This sequence joins TRBV19 and TRBJ1-2, with D perhaps matching TRBD1 (6 bases). Per germline, CDR1 LNHDA and CDR2 SQIVND (reference sequence). This CDR3 region has 13 residues. Trimming removed 7 bases from V and 3 bases from J, with 12 bases in between.

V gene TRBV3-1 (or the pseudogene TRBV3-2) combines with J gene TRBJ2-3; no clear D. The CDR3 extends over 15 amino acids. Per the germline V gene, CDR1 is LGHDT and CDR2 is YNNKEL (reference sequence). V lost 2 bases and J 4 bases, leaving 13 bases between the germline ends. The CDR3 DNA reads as TGTGCCAGCAGCCAAAGCCTCGCCCGGGCAGATACGCAGTATTTT. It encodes CASSQSLARADTQYF.

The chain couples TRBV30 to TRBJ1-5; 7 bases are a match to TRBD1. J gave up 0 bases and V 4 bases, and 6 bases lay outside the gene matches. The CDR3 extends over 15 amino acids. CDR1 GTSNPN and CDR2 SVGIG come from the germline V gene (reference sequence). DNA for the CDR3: TGTGCCTGGATCCCCCAGGGGGGTAGCAATCAGCCCCAGCATTTT. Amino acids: CAWIPQGGSNQPQHF.

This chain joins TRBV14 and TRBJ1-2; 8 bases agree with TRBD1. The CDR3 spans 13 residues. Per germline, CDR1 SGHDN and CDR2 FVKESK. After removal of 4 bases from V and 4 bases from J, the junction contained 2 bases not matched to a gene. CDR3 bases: TGTGCCAGCAGCCGCGGACAGGGCTATGGCTACACCTTC. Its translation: CASSRGQGYGYTF.

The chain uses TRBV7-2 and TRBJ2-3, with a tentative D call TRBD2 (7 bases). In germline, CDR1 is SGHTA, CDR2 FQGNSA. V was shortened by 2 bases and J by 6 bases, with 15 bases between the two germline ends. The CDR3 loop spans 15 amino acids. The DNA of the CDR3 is TGTGCCAGCAGCTTAACGGGGGGCAGGTCGGATACGCAGTATTTT. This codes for CASSLTGGRSDTQYF.

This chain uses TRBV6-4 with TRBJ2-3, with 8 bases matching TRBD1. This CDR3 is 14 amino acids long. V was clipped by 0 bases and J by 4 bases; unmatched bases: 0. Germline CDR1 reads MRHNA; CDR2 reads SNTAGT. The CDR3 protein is CASSDSTGADTQYF. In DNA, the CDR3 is TGTGCCAGCAGTGACTCGACAGGGGCAGATACGCAGTATTTT.

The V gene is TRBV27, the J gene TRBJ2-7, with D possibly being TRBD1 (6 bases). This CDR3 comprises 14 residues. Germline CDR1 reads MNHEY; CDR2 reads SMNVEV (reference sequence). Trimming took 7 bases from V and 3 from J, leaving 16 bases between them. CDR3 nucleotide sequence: TGTGCCAGCACCACAGGGAAAGGGAACTACGAGCAGTACTTC. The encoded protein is CASTTGKGNYEQYF.

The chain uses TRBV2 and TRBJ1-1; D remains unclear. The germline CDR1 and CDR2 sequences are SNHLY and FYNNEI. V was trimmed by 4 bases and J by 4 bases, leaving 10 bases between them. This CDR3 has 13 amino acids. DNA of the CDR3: TGTGCCAGCAGTGCGTCCGGGATCACTGAAGCTTTCTTT. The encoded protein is CASSASGITEAFF.